This section outlines one T cell receptor (beta chain) sequence together with its context. The entry originates in a study of early T cells in non-severe SARS-CoV-2 infection. Overall study context: Chains were unpaired, as sequencing was done on bulk RNA from unsorted whole blood.

Unique molecular identifiers were affixed to single, distinct cDNA molecules. TCRdb ran MiXCR on the 5' RACE reads and lists one entry per CDR3 protein. The profile shows more than 50,000 distinct CDR3 sequences, roughly 12% of them singletons. The clonotype originates from an adult who was a healthcare worker with PCR-confirmed SARS-CoV-2 infection or an uninfected control (not recorded which). Sequencing was performed on whole blood.

The CDR3 sequence is CASSSRRVTEAFF. The CDR3 DNA reads as TGTGCCAGCAGCAGCCGTAGAGTGACTGAAGCTTTCTTT. V and J are TRBV11-3 and TRBJ1-1; no clear D gene. Germline CDR1 is SGHNT and CDR2 is YENEEA. CDR3 length: 13 residues. Trimming stripped 5 bases from V and 5 bases from J, with 12 bases between.